The rows below give T cell receptor beta chains drawn from one sample of a study of neoadjuvant anti-PD-1 for oral cavity cancer. The table came from immunoSEQ multiplex PCR; TCRdb's copy has only in-frame clones and leaves some out. The sample lists just over 65,000 clones, approximately 85% seen once, with approximately 3% in the top ten. The starting material was PBMCs, obtained after nivolumab (anti-PD-1) treatment. Receptors were obtained from a person aged 35 to 85 with oral cavity squamous cell carcinoma. The CDR3 runs from the conserved cysteine through the conserved F or W. D genes are given only for firm matches. Where a row states a size, it is once, few, many or the class of an expanded clone; other rows omit it.

D gene | clone size | J gene | V gene | CDR3 protein | CDR3 DNA
NA | NA | TRBJ2-3 | TRBV2 | CASMREGATDTQYF | TGTGCCAGCATGAGGGAGGGGGCCACAGATACGCAGTATTTT
TRBD1 | NA | TRBJ1-3 | TRBV28 | CASSSPDRSSGNTIYF | TGTGCCAGCAGTTCCCCGGACAGGAGCTCTGGAAACACCATATATTTT
NA | NA | TRBJ2-7 | TRBV6-1 | CASTSSTSSYEQYF | TGTGCCAGCACATCTAGCACGAGCTCCTACGAGCAGTACTTC
NA | NA | TRBJ1-2 | TRBV29-1 | CSVGLGYTF | TGCAGCGTTGGTCTAGGCTACACCTTC
NA | few | TRBJ2-1 | TRBV13 | CASSLTGPYNEQFF | TGTGCCAGCAGCTTAACAGGTCCATACAATGAGCAGTTCTTC
NA | NA | TRBJ2-5 | TRBV14 | CASTPRGQETQYF | TGTGCCAGCACGCCAAGGGGTCAAGAGACCCAGTACTTC
NA | NA | TRBJ2-5 | TRBV10-3 | CAISGPETGETQYF | TGTGCCATCAGCGGCCCTGAAACGGGGGAGACCCAGTACTTC
TRBD2 | NA | TRBJ2-2 | TRBV11-3 | CASSSGLAGFANTGELFF | TGTGCCAGCAGCTCTGGACTAGCGGGATTCGCGAACACCGGGGAGCTGTTTTTT
NA | few | TRBJ1-5 | TRBV19 | CASSIQAGQPQHF | TGTGCCAGTAGTATCCAGGCGGGTCAGCCCCAGCATTTT
NA | once | TRBJ1-2 | TRBV30 | CAWSASAYYGYTF | TGTGCCTGGAGTGCGTCAGCCTACTATGGCTACACCTTC
NA | NA | TRBJ1-5 | TRBV30 | CAWSLAGTSNQPQHF | TGTGCCTGGAGTTTGGCAGGGACTAGCAATCAGCCCCAGCATTTT
TRBD2 | NA | TRBJ2-7 | TRBV6-1 | CASSDGGLGYEQYF | TGTGCCAGCAGTGACGGGGGACTAGGGTACGAGCAGTACTTC
NA | NA | TRBJ2-5 | TRBV7-9 | CASSLGTARETQYF | TGTGCCAGCAGCCTGGGGACCGCCAGAGAGACCCAGTACTTC
TRBD1 | NA | TRBJ2-5 | TRBV5-1 | CASSLSVTGGLTKAKETQYF | TGCGCCAGCAGCTTGTCCGTGACAGGGGGCTTAACGAAGGCTAAAGAGACCCAGTACTTC
TRBD1 | NA | TRBJ1-2 | TRBV30 | CAWSTKGASYGYTF | TGTGCCTGGAGTACAAAGGGGGCTTCCTATGGCTACACCTTC
NA | NA | TRBJ2-7 | TRBV4-2 | CASSHIAAEQYF | TGTGCCAGCAGCCATATAGCAGCCGAGCAGTACTTC
NA | NA | TRBJ1-2 | TRBV6-1 | CASSASYNYGYTF | TGTGCCAGCAGTGCTTCATATAACTATGGCTACACCTTC
TRBD1 | NA | TRBJ1-3 | TRBV15 | CATRAGTGSFAGNTIYF | TGTGCCACCAGGGCCGGGACAGGGTCGTTCGCTGGAAACACCATATATTTT
TRBD2 | NA | TRBJ2-4 | TRBV2 | CASSEELAEGRNIQYF | TGTGCCAGCAGTGAGGAGCTAGCGGAGGGGAGAAACATTCAGTACTTC
TRBD1 | NA | TRBJ1-2 | TRBV6-5 | CASSYSKEGARGYTF | TGTGCCAGCAGTTACTCGAAGGAGGGGGCGCGTGGCTACACCTTC
NA | NA | TRBJ1-3 | TRBV7-6 | CASGAMGGGFGNTIYF | TGTGCCAGCGGGGCGATGGGGGGAGGATTTGGAAACACCATATATTTT
NA | NA | TRBJ2-3 | TRBV9 | CASSPMRGRLLYF | TGTGCCAGCAGCCCAATGAGGGGTCGCCTTTTGTATTTT
TRBD2 | NA | TRBJ2-5 | TRBV29-1 | CSVGRGGAIQETQYF | TGCAGCGTTGGACGGGGGGGAGCAATCCAAGAGACCCAGTACTTC
TRBD1 | NA | TRBJ1-5 | TRBV2 | CASSEVGTGSQPQHF | TGTGCCAGCAGTGAAGTAGGGACAGGGAGTCAGCCCCAGCATTTT
TRBD1 | NA | TRBJ1-1 | TRBV18 | CASSPLNEGGAGDTEAFF | TGTGCCAGCTCACCACTTAACGAAGGGGGCGCCGGGGACACTGAAGCTTTCTTT
NA | NA | TRBJ2-1 | TRBV13 | CASSSWLGATINEQFF | TGTGCCAGCAGCTCCTGGTTAGGGGCAACAATTAATGAGCAGTTCTTC
NA | NA | TRBJ2-4 | TRBV6-5 | CASSPTGLKNIQYF | TGTGCCAGCAGTCCCACGGGGCTAAAAAACATTCAGTACTTC
TRBD2 | NA | TRBJ2-3 | TRBV7-6 | CASRKLAGGTDTQYF | TGTGCCAGCAGGAAATTAGCGGGAGGCACAGATACGCAGTATTTT
NA | NA | TRBJ2-5 | TRBV6-1 | CASSENPGETQYF | TGTGCCAGCAGTGAGAATCCCGGCGAGACCCAGTACTTC
NA | few | TRBJ1-3 | TRBV4-1 | CASSQDGGFGNTIYF | TGCGCCAGCAGCCAAGACGGGGGGTTCGGAAACACCATATATTTT
NA | NA | TRBJ2-1 | TRBV7-6 | CASSLGGMSSYSEQFF | TGTGCCAGCAGCTTAGGGGGGATGAGCTCCTACAGTGAGCAGTTCTTC
NA | NA | TRBJ2-7 | TRBV6-1 | CASSENYSYEQYF | TGTGCCAGCAGTGAAAACTACTCCTACGAGCAGTACTTC
NA | NA | TRBJ1-2 | TRBV28 | CASGDVYGYTF | TGTGCCAGTGGAGATGTCTATGGCTACACCTTC
TRBD1 | NA | TRBJ2-5 | TRBV7-8 | CASSRGTGFQETQYF | TGTGCCAGCAGTCGAGGGACAGGGTTCCAAGAGACCCAGTACTTC
NA | NA | TRBJ2-1 | TRBV11-2 | CASSLVDTGINEQFF | TGTGCCAGCAGCTTAGTGGATACAGGCATTAATGAGCAGTTCTTC
NA | NA | TRBJ2-1 | TRBV27 | CASSPDRPTFNEQFF | TGTGCCAGCAGTCCCGACAGACCTACCTTTAATGAGCAGTTCTTC
TRBD2 | once | TRBJ2-1 | TRBV4-2 | CASSQQGLAATYNEQFF | TGTGCCAGCAGCCAACAGGGACTAGCGGCCACCTACAATGAGCAGTTCTTC
NA | NA | TRBJ2-7 | TRBV6-1 | CASSGLPLGQTSYEQYF | TGTGCCAGCAGTGGACTTCCCCTAGGACAGACATCCTACGAGCAGTACTTC
NA | once | TRBJ1-1 | TRBV7-8 | CASSLRPGTEAFF | TGTGCCAGCAGCTTAAGACCCGGCACTGAAGCTTTCTTT
TRBD2 | NA | TRBJ2-1 | TRBV14 | CASSLTSGRSSEQFF | TGTGCCAGCAGCCTAACTAGCGGGAGATCAAGTGAGCAGTTCTTC
NA | NA | TRBJ2-1 | TRBV19 | CASSIEITAWYNEQFF | TGTGCCAGTAGTATAGAAATCACGGCTTGGTACAATGAGCAGTTCTTC
NA | few | TRBJ2-2 | TRBV5-1 | CASSQTQGFAGELFF | TGCGCCAGCAGCCAGACGCAGGGGTTCGCCGGGGAGCTGTTTTTT
TRBD2 | NA | TRBJ2-3 | TRBV28 | CASSLEAGGTDTQYF | TGTGCCAGCAGTTTAGAGGCGGGAGGGACAGATACGCAGTATTTT
NA | NA | TRBJ1-4 | TRBV6-1 | CASSEWGAREKLFF | TGTGCCAGCAGTGAATGGGGCGCACGTGAAAAACTGTTTTTT
TRBD1 | NA | TRBJ1-2 | TRBV6-1 | CASSRDRTSGGYTF | TGTGCCAGCAGTCGGGACAGGACGTCGGGCGGCTACACCTTC
NA | NA | TRBJ2-7 | TRBV28 | CASSLVYEQYF | TGTGCCAGCAGTTTGGTATACGAGCAGTACTTC
TRBD2 | NA | TRBJ2-7 | TRBV5-1 | CASSSGLAGGNYEQYF | TGCGCCAGCAGCTCAGGACTAGCGGGAGGCAACTACGAGCAGTACTTC
TRBD2 | once | TRBJ2-1 | TRBV7-9 | CASMREGNEQFF | TGTGCCAGCATGCGGGAGGGCAATGAGCAGTTCTTC